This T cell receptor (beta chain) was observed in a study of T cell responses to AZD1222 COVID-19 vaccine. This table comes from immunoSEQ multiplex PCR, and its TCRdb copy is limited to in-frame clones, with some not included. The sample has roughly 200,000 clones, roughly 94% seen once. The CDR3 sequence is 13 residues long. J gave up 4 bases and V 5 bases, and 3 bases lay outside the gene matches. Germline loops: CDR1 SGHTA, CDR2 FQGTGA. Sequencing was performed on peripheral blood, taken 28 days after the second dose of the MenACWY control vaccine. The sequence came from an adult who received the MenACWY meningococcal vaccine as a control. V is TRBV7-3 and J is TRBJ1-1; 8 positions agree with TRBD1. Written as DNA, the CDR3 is TGTGCCAGCAGCCTACAGGGGGGCACTGAAGCTTTCTTT. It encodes CASSLQGGTEAFF.